Listed below are T cell receptor beta chains from one sample, sequenced in a study of T cells after yellow fever vaccination. One entry per CDR3 protein results from TCRdb running MiXCR on the 5' RACE reads. The sample records under 700,000 distinct CDR3 sequences, less than 20% being singletons. The sequenced sample was PBMCs, obtained 5 days after the first yellow fever vaccination. The origin of the receptors is a man between 18 and 29 years old who received the YFV17D yellow fever vaccine. Both conserved end residues are part of each CDR3. D genes are given only for firm matches. Expanded clones are given a class, and other clones once, few, many or no size at all.

J gene,V gene,D gene,clone size,CDR3 DNA,CDR3 protein
TRBJ1-2,TRBV5-6,.,many,TGTGCCAGCAGCTTACGGCAGGGATATGGCTACACCTTC,CASSLRQGYGYTF
TRBJ1-2,TRBV9,.,.,TGTGCCAGCAGCCCAGAGGGTTCCCAAATGGTTGGCTACACCTTC,CASSPEGSQMVGYTF
TRBJ1-3,TRBV15,.,.,TGTGCCACCAGCGGGCGGTATGGCTTAACCGGGGACACCATATATTTT,CATSGRYGLTGDTIYF
TRBJ2-1,TRBV7-9,TRBD2,.,TGTGCCAGCAGCTTCCCCCTTAGCGGGGGGTATAATGAGCAGTTCTTC,CASSFPLSGGYNEQFF
TRBJ2-3,TRBV12-3/TRBV12-4,TRBD1,many,TGTGCCACCTATCCCGGGACAGGGGCCGTAGATACGCAGTATTTT,CATYPGTGAVDTQYF
TRBJ1-3,TRBV11-2,.,.,TGTGCCAGCAGCTTAGTTTCCAGCCTCTCTGGAAACACCATATATTTT,CASSLVSSLSGNTIYF
TRBJ2-3,TRBV12-3/TRBV12-4,TRBD2,.,TGTGCCAGCAGTCAAGGACTAGCGGGGGGATCAGATACGCAGTATTTT,CASSQGLAGGSDTQYF
TRBJ1-2,TRBV5-4,.,.,TGTGCCAGCAGCTTTCACAGGGAAGACTACACCTTC,CASSFHREDYTF
TRBJ2-7,TRBV12-3/TRBV12-4,TRBD1,.,TGTGCCAGCAGGAGCCGGGACAGGGACGACGAGCAGTACTTC,CASRSRDRDDEQYF
TRBJ1-3,TRBV4-2,.,few,TGTGCCAGCAGCCAAGATGGCGGGGCTGGAAACACCATATATTTT,CASSQDGGAGNTIYF
TRBJ2-6,TRBV5-1,TRBD1,.,TGCGCCAGCAGCCTGGACAGGTTCTCTGGGGCCAACGTCCTGACTTTC,CASSLDRFSGANVLTF
TRBJ2-1,TRBV20-1,.,few,TGCAGTGCTAGTTCCCAAACTAAGGGGCAGTTCTTC,CSASSQTKGQFF
TRBJ2-2,TRBV30,.,many,TGTGCCTGGAGTGTCGGGGGTGAGACCGGGGAGCTGTTTTTT,CAWSVGGETGELFF
TRBJ2-1,TRBV30,.,.,TGTGCCTGGGTAATATTCGGCGGGACGGAGCAGTTCTTC,CAWVIFGGTEQFF
TRBJ2-4,TRBV7-9,.,few,TGTGCCAGCAGCTATGGGCCGGGTCCTCAGTACTTC,CASSYGPGPQYF
TRBJ2-3,TRBV6-2/TRBV6-3,.,.,TGTGCCAGCAGTGCGACCCGCACAGATACGCAGTATTTT,CASSATRTDTQYF
TRBJ2-5,TRBV20-1,TRBD2,.,TGCAGTGCTGGACGACTAGCGGGTGCTCAGGCCCAGTACTTC,CSAGRLAGAQAQYF
TRBJ1-2,TRBV13,TRBD1,few,TGTGCCAGCACCGGGACAGGGGATCGTGGCTACACCTTC,CASTGTGDRGYTF
TRBJ2-3,TRBV15,.,few,TGTGCCACCAGCAGAGTGAGAGGGACAGATACGCAGTATTTT,CATSRVRGTDTQYF
TRBJ2-3,TRBV19,TRBD2,.,TGTGCCAGTAGTCCCCTGAAACTAGCGGGGGCAGATACGCAGTATTTT,CASSPLKLAGADTQYF
TRBJ2-3,TRBV27,.,.,TGTGCCAGCAAGGAAACGCCGAGCACAGATACGCAGTATTTT,CASKETPSTDTQYF
TRBJ2-5,TRBV29-1,.,many,TGCAGCGTTCTTGACCAAGAGACCCAGTACTTC,CSVLDQETQYF
TRBJ2-7,TRBV12-5,.,few,TGTGCTAGTGGTCTACTGCTGGGGACGCCAGATTACGAGCAGTACTTC,CASGLLLGTPDYEQYF
TRBJ2-1,TRBV2,.,.,TGTGCCAGCAGTCCCAACTTACGTGAGCAGTTCTTC,CASSPNLREQFF
TRBJ2-6,TRBV15,.,few,TGTGCCACCAGCAGAAGAGGGTTCGGCGCCAACGTCCTGACTTTC,CATSRRGFGANVLTF
TRBJ1-1,TRBV4-1,.,few,TGCGCCAGCAGCCAAGGGCACCAGGGTACTGAAGCTTTCTTT,CASSQGHQGTEAFF
TRBJ2-2,TRBV28,TRBD1,few,TGTGCCAGCAGTCTTGACCCAACAGGGGACACCGGGGAGCTGTTTTTT,CASSLDPTGDTGELFF
TRBJ1-6,TRBV6-1,TRBD1,.,TGTGCCAGCAGGCGCGGGACAGAGTTCTATAATTCACCCCTCCACTTT,CASRRGTEFYNSPLHF
TRBJ1-1,TRBV7-2,.,.,TGTGCCAGCAGCGAGACCTCAACGGCGGCGTACACTGAAGCTTTCTTT,CASSETSTAAYTEAFF
TRBJ2-5,TRBV9,.,.,TGTGCCAGCAACTCCCGACAGGAGCAAGAGACCCAGTACTTC,CASNSRQEQETQYF
TRBJ2-3,TRBV20-1,.,.,TGCAGTGCCCCCGCCAGTAGTCGCACAGATACGCAGTATTTT,CSAPASSRTDTQYF
TRBJ2-7,TRBV20-1,.,.,TGCAGTGCCCTGAGGGGGGGCGAGCAGTACTTC,CSALRGGEQYF
TRBJ1-2,TRBV18,TRBD1,.,TGTGCCAGCTCACCCGGGACAGGGGAGGACTATGGCTACACCTTC,CASSPGTGEDYGYTF
TRBJ1-1,TRBV20-1,.,.,TGCAGTGCCCCAACAGGACAGCTCCTGTTCGTGGCCGGGGAAGCTTTCTTT,CSAPTGQLLFVAGEAFF
TRBJ2-2,TRBV5-1,.,.,TGCGCCAGCAGCTGGAGCCGAGAGCTAGGGCTGTTTTTT,CASSWSRELGLFF
TRBJ2-3,TRBV4-3,.,many,TGCGCCAGCAGCCCCCAGCGGGCTCGCACAGATACGCAGTATTTT,CASSPQRARTDTQYF
TRBJ1-5,TRBV28,.,few,TGTGCCAGCAGTCGTGACAGCACTAATCAGCCCCAGCATTTT,CASSRDSTNQPQHF
TRBJ1-2,TRBV7-2,.,.,TGTGCCAGCAGCTTCAGCAGCACTAACTATGGCTACACCTTC,CASSFSSTNYGYTF
TRBJ1-1,TRBV5-4,.,many,TGTGCCAGCAGCCGCGTCGGGGGAGCGAACACTGAAGCTTTCTTT,CASSRVGGANTEAFF
TRBJ1-1,TRBV27,TRBD1,few,TGTGCCAGCAGTTTTCCGGGACAGGACGCTTTCTTT,CASSFPGQDAFF
TRBJ1-6,TRBV7-2,.,.,TGTGCCAGCAGTTTAGCTTGGGCCCTCTATAATTCACCCCTCCACTTT,CASSLAWALYNSPLHF
TRBJ2-1,TRBV6-1,TRBD2,.,TGTGCCAGCAGTGCCCGACTACTAGCGGGGGTCTACAATGAGCAGTTCTTC,CASSARLLAGVYNEQFF
TRBJ2-2,TRBV7-9,TRBD2,.,TGTGCCAGCAGCCGCGGACTAGCGGGGGGCTACACCGGGGAGCTGTTTTTT,CASSRGLAGGYTGELFF
TRBJ2-5,TRBV7-9,.,few,TGTGCCAGCAGCCCATACCTCCCCGGGACACCCAGGGAGACCCAGTACTTC,CASSPYLPGTPRETQYF
TRBJ2-2,TRBV20-1,.,.,TGCAGTGCTAGAGTCATCGGGAACACCGGGGAGCTGTTTTTT,CSARVIGNTGELFF
TRBJ2-1,TRBV10-3,.,few,TGTGCCATCAGTGAGCAGGCCGAGCAGTTCTTC,CAISEQAEQFF
TRBJ1-5,TRBV6-6,.,many,TGTGCCAGCAGTAGGGAGCAACGACAGCCCCAGCATTTT,CASSREQRQPQHF
TRBJ2-7,TRBV7-2,TRBD2,many,TGTGCCAGCAGCTTATCGGGAGGATACGAGCAGTACTTC,CASSLSGGYEQYF
TRBJ2-6,TRBV7-9,.,.,TGTGCCAGCAGTCCCAAACCAGGGACCTCTGGGGCCAACGTCCTGACTTTC,CASSPKPGTSGANVLTF
TRBJ1-1,TRBV6-5,.,.,TGTGCCAGCAGTTACCGGGGGACATCTGAAGCTTTCTTT,CASSYRGTSEAFF
TRBJ1-1,TRBV15,.,.,TGTGCCACCAGCAGATCCCCCGCCCTGGCTGAAGCTTTCTTT,CATSRSPALAEAFF
TRBJ1-5,TRBV29-1,.,.,TGCAGCGTCCTGACAGGAGTCAATCAGCCCCAGCATTTT,CSVLTGVNQPQHF
TRBJ2-5,TRBV19,.,many,TGTGCCAGTAGTAGGGGCCGGGGGGCCCAAGAGACCCAGTACTTC,CASSRGRGAQETQYF
TRBJ2-5,TRBV4-3,.,.,TGCGCCAGCAGCCAAGATCGGGACTCCTTCGGGGAGACCCAGTACTTC,CASSQDRDSFGETQYF